This T cell receptor (beta chain) is drawn from a study of cytomegalovirus exposure and HLA in healthy donors. The CDR3 has 15 residues. Trimming removed 2 bases from V and 0 bases from J, with 8 bases in between. Germline V gives CDR1 LGHNA, CDR2 YSLEER. A multiplex PCR was run with 60 Vbeta primers and 13 Jbeta primers. The method was immunoSEQ multiplex PCR; TCRdb's version includes in-frame clones alone and lacks a portion of them. The repertoire has about 160,000 clones, roughly 80% of them found once; the top ten carry about 0.77%. As to this clone: Its specificity is unknown.

Whole-study findings and limits: Investigators reported 150 to 200 TCR beta chains as tied to cytomegalovirus. After further analysis at a later stage, roughly 16,000 TCR beta sequences were associated with HLA alleles at 0.05 false discovery rate.

The receptor was derived from a woman aged 18-35 years in good health and CMV-seronegative. Sequenced: PBMCs. V usage is TRBV4-3 and J usage is TRBJ2-1; tentatively, D is TRBD2 (6 bases). CDR3 amino acids: CASSQRESSYNEQFF. The CDR3 DNA follows: TGCGCCAGCAGCCAACGGGAGAGCTCCTACAATGAGCAGTTCTTC.